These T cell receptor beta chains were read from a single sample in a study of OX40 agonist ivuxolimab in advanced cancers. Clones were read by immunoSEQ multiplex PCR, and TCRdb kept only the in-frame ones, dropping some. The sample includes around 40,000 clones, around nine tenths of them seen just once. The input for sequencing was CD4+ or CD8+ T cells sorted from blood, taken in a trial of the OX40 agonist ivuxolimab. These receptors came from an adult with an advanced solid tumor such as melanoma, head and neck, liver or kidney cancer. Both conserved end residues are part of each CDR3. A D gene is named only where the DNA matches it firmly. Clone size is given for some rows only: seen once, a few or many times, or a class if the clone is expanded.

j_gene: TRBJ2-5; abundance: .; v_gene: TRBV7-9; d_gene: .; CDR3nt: TGTGCCAGCAGCCCTGGGGGGACCCAGTACTTC; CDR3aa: CASSPGGTQYF
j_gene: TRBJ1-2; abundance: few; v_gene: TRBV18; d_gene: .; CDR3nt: TGTGCCAGCTCACCAGGGGGAGTTGGCTATGGCTACACCTTC; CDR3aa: CASSPGGVGYGYTF
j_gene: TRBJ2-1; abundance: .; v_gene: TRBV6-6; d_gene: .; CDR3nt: TGTGCCAGCAGTCCGCAGGGTTTTGGTGAGCAGTTCTTC; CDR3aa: CASSPQGFGEQFF
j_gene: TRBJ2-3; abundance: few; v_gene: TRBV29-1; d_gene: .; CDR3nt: TGCAGCGTGGACGTTACAGATACGCAGTATTTT; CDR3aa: CSVDVTDTQYF
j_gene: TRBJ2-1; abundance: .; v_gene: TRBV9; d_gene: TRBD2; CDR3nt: TGTGCCAGCAGCGTAGCCCCGACTAGCGGAATGAATGAGCAGTTCTTC; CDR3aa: CASSVAPTSGMNEQFF
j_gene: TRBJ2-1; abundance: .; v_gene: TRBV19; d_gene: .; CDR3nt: TGTGCCAGTAGTATAGGACTATTATACAATGAGCAGTTCTTC; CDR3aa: CASSIGLLYNEQFF
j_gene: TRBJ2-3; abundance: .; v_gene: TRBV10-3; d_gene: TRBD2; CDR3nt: TGTGCCATCAGTGAAGGAAGCGGGGGGCCCACAGATACGCAGTATTTT; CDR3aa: CAISEGSGGPTDTQYF
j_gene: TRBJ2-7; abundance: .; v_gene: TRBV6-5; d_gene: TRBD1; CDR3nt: TGTGCCAGCAGTTACACCTGGACAGGCTCCTACGAGCAGTACTTC; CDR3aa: CASSYTWTGSYEQYF
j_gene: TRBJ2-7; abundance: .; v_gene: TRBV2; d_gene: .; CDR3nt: TGTGCCAGCAGTGGACTAGTGGGGGGCGGCTACGAGCAGTACTTC; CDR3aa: CASSGLVGGGYEQYF
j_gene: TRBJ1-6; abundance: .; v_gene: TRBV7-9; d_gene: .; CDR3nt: TGTGCCAGCAGCTTAAGTTTGGCGGCCGGGGGTTCACCCCTCCACTTT; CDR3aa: CASSLSLAAGGSPLHF
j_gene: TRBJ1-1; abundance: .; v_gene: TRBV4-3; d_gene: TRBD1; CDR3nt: TGCGCCAGCAGCCAAGGGACAGGGAGAAGGACTGAAGCTTTCTTT; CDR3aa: CASSQGTGRRTEAFF
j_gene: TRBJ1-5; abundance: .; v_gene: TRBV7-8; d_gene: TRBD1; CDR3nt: TGTGCCAGCAGCCCTTTCCGGACAGGCGGGTATAGCAATCAGCCCCAGCATTTT; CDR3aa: CASSPFRTGGYSNQPQHF
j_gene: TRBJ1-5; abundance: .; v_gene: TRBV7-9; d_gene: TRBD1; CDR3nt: TGTGCCAGCAGCTTAGGGGACAGGGGGGATCAGCCCCAGCATTTT; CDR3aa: CASSLGDRGDQPQHF
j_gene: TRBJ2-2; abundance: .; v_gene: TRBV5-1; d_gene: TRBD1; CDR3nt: TGCGCCAGCAGCACCCTACAGGGGGCGGATGGGGAGCTGTTTTTT; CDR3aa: CASSTLQGADGELFF
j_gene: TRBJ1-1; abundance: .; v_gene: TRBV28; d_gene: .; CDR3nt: TGTGCCAGCAGGACGCGGGGTCCCTTTTTAGCTTTCTTT; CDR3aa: CASRTRGPFLAFF
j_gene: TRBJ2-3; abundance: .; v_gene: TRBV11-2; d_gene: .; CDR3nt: TGTGCCAGCAGCGGGACCTATCCGACAGATACGCAGTATTTT; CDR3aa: CASSGTYPTDTQYF
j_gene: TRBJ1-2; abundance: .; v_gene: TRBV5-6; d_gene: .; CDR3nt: TGTGCCAGCAGCTTGGTGGATGGGAAGCCCTCGTTGAAGGGCTACACCTTC; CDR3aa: CASSLVDGKPSLKGYTF
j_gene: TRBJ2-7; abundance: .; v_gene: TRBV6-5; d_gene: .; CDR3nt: TGTGCCAGCAGGCAGTCAGGGGCCGAGCAGTACTTC; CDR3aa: CASRQSGAEQYF
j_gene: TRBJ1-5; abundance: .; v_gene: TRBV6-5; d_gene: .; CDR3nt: TGTGCCAGCAGCCTATACAGGAATAGCAATCAGCCCCAGCATTTT; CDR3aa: CASSLYRNSNQPQHF
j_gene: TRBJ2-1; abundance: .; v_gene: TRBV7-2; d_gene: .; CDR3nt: TGTGCCAGCAGCTTACTTCAAAGTGGGGAGCAGTTCTTC; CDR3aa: CASSLLQSGEQFF
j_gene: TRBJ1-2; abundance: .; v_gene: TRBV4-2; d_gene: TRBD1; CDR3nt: TGTGCCAGCAGCCAGGATCGGACAGGGTATTATGGCTACACCTTC; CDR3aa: CASSQDRTGYYGYTF
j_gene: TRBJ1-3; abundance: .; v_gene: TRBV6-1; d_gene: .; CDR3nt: TGTGCCAGCCTCTCCGGGGACTCTGGAAACACCATATATTTT; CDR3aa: CASLSGDSGNTIYF
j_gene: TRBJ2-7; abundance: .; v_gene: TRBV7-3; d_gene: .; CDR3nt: TGTGCCAGCAGCTCCAACAGGGCTTCCTACGAGCAGTACTTC; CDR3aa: CASSSNRASYEQYF
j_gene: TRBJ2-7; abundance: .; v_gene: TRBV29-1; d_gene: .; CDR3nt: TGCAGTACCGGGGGATTGGGGTCCTTGGTCTACGAGCAGTACTTC; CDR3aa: CSTGGLGSLVYEQYF
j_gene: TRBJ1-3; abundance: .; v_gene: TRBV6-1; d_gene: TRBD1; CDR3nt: TGTGCCAGCACCCGGGACAGTGGTGGAAACACCATATATTTT; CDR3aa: CASTRDSGGNTIYF
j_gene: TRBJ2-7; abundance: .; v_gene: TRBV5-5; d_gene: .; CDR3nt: TGTGCCAGCAGCCTACCGGGGACACAGTACTTC; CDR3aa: CASSLPGTQYF
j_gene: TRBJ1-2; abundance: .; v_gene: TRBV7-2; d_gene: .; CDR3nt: TGTGCCAGCAGCCCAACTGGGGCAGTCTTTGGCTACACCTTC; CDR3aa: CASSPTGAVFGYTF
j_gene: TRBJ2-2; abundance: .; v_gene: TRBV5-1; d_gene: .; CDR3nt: TGCGCCACCTCCGGGACGGCGAACACCGGGGAGCTGTTTTTT; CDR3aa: CATSGTANTGELFF
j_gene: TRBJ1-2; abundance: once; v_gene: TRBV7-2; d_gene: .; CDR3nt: TGTGCCAGCAGCTTAGGTCGCGGGATCGACTATGGCTACACCTTC; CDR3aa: CASSLGRGIDYGYTF
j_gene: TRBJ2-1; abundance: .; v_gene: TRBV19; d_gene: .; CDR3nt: TGTGCCAGTAGTTCAGGACAGAACTCCTACAATGAGCAGTTCTTC; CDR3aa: CASSSGQNSYNEQFF
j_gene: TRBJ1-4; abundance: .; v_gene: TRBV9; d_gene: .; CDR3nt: TGTGCCAGCAGCGTAGGTTCCGGGGGAAAACTGTTTTTT; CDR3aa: CASSVGSGGKLFF
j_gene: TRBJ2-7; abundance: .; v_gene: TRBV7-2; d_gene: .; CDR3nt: TGTGCCAGCAGCCCCGCTAAGGGGCTCTACGAGCAGTACTTC; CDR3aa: CASSPAKGLYEQYF
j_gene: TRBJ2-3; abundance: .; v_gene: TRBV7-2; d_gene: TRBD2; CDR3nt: TGTGCCAGCAGCTCCGAGCGGGGAGATACGCAGTATTTT; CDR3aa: CASSSERGDTQYF
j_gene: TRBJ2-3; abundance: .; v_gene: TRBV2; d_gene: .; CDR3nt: TGTGCCAGCAGTGGACAGCTCATCACAGATACGCAGTATTTT; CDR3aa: CASSGQLITDTQYF
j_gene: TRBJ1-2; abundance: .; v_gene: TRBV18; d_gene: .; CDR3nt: TGTGCCAGCTCACTATCTGGGGAGGATGGCTACACCTTC; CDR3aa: CASSLSGEDGYTF